What follows are 9 T cell receptor beta chains derived from one specimen sequenced in a study of blood T cell repertoires in COVID-19. The repertoire was sequenced with immunoSEQ multiplex PCR; TCRdb's copy has only in-frame clones and lacks some. The table has roughly 430,000 clones, 88% seen once; the top ten hold 2% to 2.5%. The sample was PBMCs or T cells enriched from blood (not recorded which). The receptors stem from a woman between 40 and 55 years old with acute COVID-19.

The chain is built from TRBV4-2 and TRBJ2-7, with 8 bases that match TRBD2. V was clipped by 4 bases and J by 2 bases; unmatched bases: 10. Per germline, CDR1 LGHNA and CDR2 YNFKEQ. This CDR3 region has 16 residues. The CDR3 spells CASSPASGGHTYEQYF. The CDR3, as DNA: TGTGCCAGCAGCCCGGCATCGGGGGGGCATACCTACGAGCAGTACTTC.

The chain combines TRBV4-1 with TRBJ1-2; D is uncertain. The length of the CDR3 is 14 residues. Deletions cut 0 bases from V and 4 bases from J, with 9 bases between. CDR1 is MGHRA, CDR2 YSYEKL, per germline. The chain's CDR3 is CASSQDATSYGYTF. The CDR3 DNA follows: TGCGCCAGCAGCCAAGATGCAACAAGCTATGGCTACACCTTC.

This sequence joins TRBV7-2 and TRBJ2-1; TRBD2 aligns across 8 bases. Unmatched junction bases numbered 9, after V lost 5 bases and J lost 6 bases. Looked up from germline, CDR1 is SGHTA and CDR2 is FQGNSA. This CDR3 has 15 amino acids. The CDR3 nucleotides read TGTGCCAGCAGCCGCTCTCCGGGGGGGGTCAATGAGCAGTTCTTC. This gives the protein CASSRSPGGVNEQFF.

CDR3 protein: CASSPGRGLYNEQFF. The CDR3 DNA sequence: TGCGCCAGCAGCCCAGGCAGGGGTCTGTACAATGAGCAGTTCTTC. The V gene is TRBV5-1, the J gene TRBJ2-1, with D possibly matching TRBD1 (6 bases). Deletions cut 4 bases from V and 4 bases from J, with 15 bases between. Germline CDR1 SGHRS, CDR2 YFSETQ. CDR3 length: 15 amino acids.

The V gene is TRBV30, the J gene TRBJ1-2; 7 bases are a match to TRBD1. Germline V gene lookup returns CDR1 GTSNPN and CDR2 SVGIG (reference sequence). The CDR3 is 13 residues long. V shed 2 bases and J 6 bases; nucleotides not matched to a gene: 6. The CDR3 region is CAWSFGDRDGYTF. CDR3 in DNA: TGTGCCTGGAGTTTCGGGGACAGAGATGGCTACACCTTC.

This clone has a single count. V usage is TRBV19 and J usage is TRBJ2-2, with 7 nucleotides matching TRBD2. CDR1 and CDR2 (germline): LNHDA, SQIVND (reference sequence). V trimming: 3 bases; J trimming: 2 bases; junction bases outside the gene matches: 3. The CDR3 runs to 15 residues. CDR3 bases: TGTGCCAGTAGTATGGGGACTATTAACACCGGGGAGCTGTTTTTT. It translates to CASSMGTINTGELFF. The whole variable domain, remainder taken from reference TRBV19 and TRBJ2-2, is DGGITQSPKYLFRKEGQNVTLSCEQNLNHDAMYWYRQDPGQGLRLIYYSQIVNDFQKGDIAEGYSVSREKKESFPLTVTSAQKNPTAFYLCASSMGTINTGELFFGEGSRLTVL.

V and J are TRBV20-1 and TRBJ1-1; 9 bases align to TRBD1. Trimming at V came to 3 bases and at J to 0 bases, leaving 5 bases not matched to a gene. This CDR3 is built from 15 residues. Germline values: CDR1 DFQATT, CDR2 SNEGSKA (reference sequence). In DNA, the CDR3 is TGCAGTGCTAGTACGGGACAGGGAGTGAACACTGAAGCTTTCTTT. It specifies CSASTGQGVNTEAFF.

The chain couples TRBV3-1 (or the pseudogene TRBV3-2) to TRBJ1-2; TRBD1 might be the D (6 bases). Trimming shortened V by 5 bases and J by 6 bases, and 10 bases separated the two germline ends. This CDR3 is built from 12 residues. Germline CDR1 LGHDT, CDR2 YNNKEL (reference sequence). CDR3 protein: CASSLQGNGYTF. The CDR3 DNA sequence: TGTGCCAGCAGCTTGCAGGGGAATGGCTACACCTTC.

This rearrangement joins TRBV13 to TRBJ1-6; D possibly corresponds to TRBD1 (5 bases). Germline V gene sequence: CDR1 PRHDT, CDR2 FYEKMQ (reference sequence). The CDR3 consists of 18 residues. Deletions cut 0 bases from V and 0 bases from J, with 12 bases between. Here the CDR3 reads CASSLGAGQSSYNSPLHF. DNA of the CDR3: TGTGCCAGCAGCTTAGGGGCAGGACAAAGCTCCTATAATTCACCCCTCCACTTT.